In this sample, the clone carrying this TCR beta chain turned up a few times. These data originate in a study of neoadjuvant anti-PD-1 for oral cavity cancer. Time point described: after neoadjuvant nivolumab, at surgical resection. Sequencing used immunoSEQ multiplex PCR; TCRdb keeps in-frame clones, though not all of them. This sample yields about 9,800 clones, of which around 62% are seen a single time; almost 4.5% belongs to the top ten. This sequence was found in a person aged 35-80 years with oral cavity squamous cell carcinoma. The sample was PBMCs, taken after nivolumab (anti-PD-1) treatment.

Here the CDR3 reads CASSFDRGPSYEQYF. The CDR3 region has the DNA TGTGCCAGTAGTTTCGACAGGGGTCCCTCCTACGAGCAGTACTTC. This rearrangement joins TRBV19 to TRBJ2-7, with 8 bases identical to TRBD1. Germline assignment: CDR1 LNHDA and CDR2 SQIVND (reference sequence). The CDR3 extends over 15 amino acids. With V trimmed by 5 bases and J by 0 bases, 6 bases remained unmatched.